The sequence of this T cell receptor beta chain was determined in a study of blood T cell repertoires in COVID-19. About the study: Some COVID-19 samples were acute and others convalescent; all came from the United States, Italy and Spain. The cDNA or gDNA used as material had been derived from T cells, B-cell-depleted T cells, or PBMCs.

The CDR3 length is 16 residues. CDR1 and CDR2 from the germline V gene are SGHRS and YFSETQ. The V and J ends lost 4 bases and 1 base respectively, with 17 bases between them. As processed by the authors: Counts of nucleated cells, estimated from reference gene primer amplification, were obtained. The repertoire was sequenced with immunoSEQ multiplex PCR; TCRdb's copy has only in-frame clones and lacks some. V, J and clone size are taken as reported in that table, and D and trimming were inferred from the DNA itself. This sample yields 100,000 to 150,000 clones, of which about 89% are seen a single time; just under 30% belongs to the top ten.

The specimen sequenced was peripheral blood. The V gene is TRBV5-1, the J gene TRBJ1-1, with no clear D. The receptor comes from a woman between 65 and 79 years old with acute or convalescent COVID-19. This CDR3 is CASSLEPGLTNTEAFF. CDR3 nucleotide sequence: TGCGCCAGCAGCCTAGAGCCGGGGTTAACGAACACTGAAGCTTTCTTT.